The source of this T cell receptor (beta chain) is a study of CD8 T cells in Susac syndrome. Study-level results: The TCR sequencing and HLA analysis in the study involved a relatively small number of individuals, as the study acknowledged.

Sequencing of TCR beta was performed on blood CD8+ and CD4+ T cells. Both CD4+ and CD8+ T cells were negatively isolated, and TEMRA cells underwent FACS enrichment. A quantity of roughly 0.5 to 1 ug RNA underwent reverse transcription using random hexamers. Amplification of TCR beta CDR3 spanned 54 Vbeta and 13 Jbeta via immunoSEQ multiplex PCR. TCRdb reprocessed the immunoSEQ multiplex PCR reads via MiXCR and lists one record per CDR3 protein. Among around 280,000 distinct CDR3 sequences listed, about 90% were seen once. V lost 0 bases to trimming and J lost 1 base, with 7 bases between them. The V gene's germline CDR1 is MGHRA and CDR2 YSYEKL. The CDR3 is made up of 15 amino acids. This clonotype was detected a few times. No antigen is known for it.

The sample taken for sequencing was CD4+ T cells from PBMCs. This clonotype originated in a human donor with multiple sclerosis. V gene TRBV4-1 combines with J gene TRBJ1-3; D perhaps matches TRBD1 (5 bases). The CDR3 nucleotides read TGCGCCAGCAGCCAAGATGGGACGTCTGGAAACACCATATATTTT. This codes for CASSQDGTSGNTIYF.